This T cell receptor beta chain was sequenced during a study of cytomegalovirus exposure and HLA in healthy donors. Points from the study as a whole: A few chains linked to CMV were shown in vitro to be specific for CMV antigens.

PCR was performed using 60 Vbeta and 13 Jbeta primers. Using immunoSEQ multiplex PCR, the repertoire was profiled, and TCRdb retains in-frame clones only, with some absent. The repertoire table contains about 52,000 clones. Germline lookup yields CDR1 SGHRS and CDR2 YFSETQ. The CDR3 contains 13 residues. V was shortened by 0 bases and J by 4 bases, with 6 bases between the two germline ends. Worth noting for this clone: The target antigen is unknown. Other DNA sequences from this sample encode an identical CDR3 as well.

Sequencing was done on a sample of PBMCs. The V and J genes are TRBV5-1 and TRBJ2-3, with a tentative D call TRBD2 (6 bases). This TCR was sampled from a woman aged 55-70 years in good health and CMV-seropositive. CDR3 loop: CASSLERADTQYF. CDR3 bases: TGCGCCAGCAGCTTGGAGCGGGCAGATACGCAGTATTTT.